Detailed here is one TCR beta chain. Its target is unknown. The sample comes from a study of T cells in localized non-small cell lung cancer. Study outcomes and limitations: Exceeding tumor, uninvolved adjacent lung had the highest T cell clonality.

This CDR3 has 14 amino acids. J was trimmed by 10 bases and V by 6 bases; bases with no gene match: 9. Germline CDR1 and CDR2: MNHEY and SMNVEV (reference sequence). Libraries were prepared by immunoSEQ multiplex PCR; TCRdb keeps only in-frame clonotypes and omits some of them. The sample has under 70,000 clones; roughly 88% are singletons. The TCR sequence derives from a woman aged 40-69 years with stage I lung adenocarcinoma. The sample here was peripheral blood, taken before any cancer treatment. The gene calls are TRBV27 and TRBJ1-6; 7 bases match TRBD1. The CDR3 DNA sequence: TGTGCCAGCAGCCAAGACAGGGTTGTGTCACCCCTCCACTTT. As protein: CASSQDRVVSPLHF.